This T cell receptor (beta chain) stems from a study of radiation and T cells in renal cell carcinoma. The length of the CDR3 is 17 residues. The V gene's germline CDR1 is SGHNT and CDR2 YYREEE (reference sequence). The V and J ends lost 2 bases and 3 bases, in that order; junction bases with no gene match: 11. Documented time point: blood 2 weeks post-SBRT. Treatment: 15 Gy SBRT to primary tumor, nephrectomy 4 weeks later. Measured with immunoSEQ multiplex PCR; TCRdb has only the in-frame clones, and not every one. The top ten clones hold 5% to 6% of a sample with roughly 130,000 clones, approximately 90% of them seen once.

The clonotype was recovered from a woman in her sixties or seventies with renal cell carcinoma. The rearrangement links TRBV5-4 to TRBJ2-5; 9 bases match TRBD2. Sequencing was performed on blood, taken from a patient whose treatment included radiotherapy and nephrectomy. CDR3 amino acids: CASSFIGGGAVKETQYF. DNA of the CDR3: TGTGCCAGCAGCTTTATTGGCGGGGGGGCCGTAAAAGAGACCCAGTACTTC. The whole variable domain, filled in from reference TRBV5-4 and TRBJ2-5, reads ETGVTQSPTHLIKTRGQQVTLRCSSQSGHNTVSWYQQALGQGPQFIFQYYREEENGRGNFPPRFSGLQFPNYSSELNVNALELDDSALYLCASSFIGGGAVKETQYFGPGTRLLVL.